The 13 T cell receptor beta chains below were found in one sample sequenced in a study of blood T cell repertoires in COVID-19. Sequencing was performed with immunoSEQ multiplex PCR; in TCRdb, only in-frame clones are kept and a portion is missing. The sample lists about 430,000 clones, more than 70% seen once, with 1.4% to 1.5% in the top ten. Sequencing was performed on PBMCs or T cells enriched from blood (not recorded which). These receptors came from a woman in her late teens or twenties who had been exposed to COVID-19.

The rearrangement uses TRBV28 and TRBJ1-1; 10 positions match TRBD1. Per germline, CDR1 MDHEN and CDR2 SYDVKM. J lost 5 bases, V lost 6 bases, and 6 bases had no gene match. The CDR3 runs 14 residues. As DNA, the CDR3 is TGTGCCAGCAGAGTCGGGACAGGGGTAACTGAAGCTTTCTTT. This encodes CASRVGTGVTEAFF.

The chain recombines TRBV28 with TRBJ1-2; weak D call: TRBD1 (5 bases). V gave up 6 bases and J gave up 4 bases, with 21 bases separating them. The CDR3 is 16 amino acids. CDR1 and CDR2 from the germline V gene are MDHEN and SYDVKM. CDR3 bases: TGTGCCAGCAGCCCCGCTGGGGAGGGGAAACCCTATGGCTACACCTTC. Translation gives CASSPAGEGKPYGYTF.

The chain has TRBV9 and TRBJ2-7; D ambiguous. Germline V gene sequence: CDR1 SGDLS, CDR2 YYNGEE. V lost 0 bases and J 5 bases, leaving 15 bases between the germline ends. The CDR3 extends over 15 amino acids. As DNA, the CDR3 is TGTGCCAGCAGCGTAGAGAGAGGAGATTCGGACGAGCAGTACTTC. Amino acids: CASSVERGDSDEQYF. The complete variable domain, with remaining parts taken from reference TRBV9 and TRBJ2-7, reads DSGVTQTPKHLITATGQRVTLRCSPRSGDLSVYWYQQSLDQGLQFLIQYYNGEERAKGNILERFSAQQFPDLHSELNLSSLELGDSALYFCASSVERGDSDEQYFGPGTRLTVT.

CDR3 DNA sequence: TGCGCCAGCAGCTTGGGGACAGGTACTTCCTATGGCTACACCTTC. Translating gives CASSLGTGTSYGYTF. The chain links TRBV5-1 to TRBJ1-2; 7 nucleotides align to TRBD1. With V trimmed by 0 bases and J by 4 bases, 6 bases remained unmatched. This CDR3 is built from 15 residues. Germline CDR1 is SGHRS and CDR2 is YFSETQ.

The chain recombines TRBV28 with TRBJ2-7; perhaps TRBD2 as D (7 bases). The CDR3 sequence is 20 residues long. Trimming stripped 6 bases from V and 3 bases from J, with 33 bases between. The germline gives CDR1 MDHEN, CDR2 SYDVKM. CDR3 sequence (DNA): TGTGCCAGCAGCACCCCTTGGATGCGCGGGGGCGCTGGCCCCCTCTACGAGCAGTACTTC. Protein sequence: CASSTPWMRGGAGPLYEQYF.

As concerns this clone: Other DNA variants within this sample encode the same CDR3. The rearrangement joins TRBV5-1 to TRBJ1-4; TRBD1 matches at 8 bases. CDR1 and CDR2 (germline): SGHRS, YFSETQ. V was pared by 4 bases and J by 0 bases, with 2 bases of the junction left unmatched. The CDR3 sequence is 15 residues long. CDR3 sequence (DNA): TGCGCCAGCAGCCCGACAGGGGCAACTAATGAAAAACTGTTTTTT. It encodes CASSPTGATNEKLFF.

The gene calls are TRBV7-2 and TRBJ2-3; 11 bases are a match to TRBD2. Germline V gene lookup returns CDR1 SGHTA and CDR2 FQGNSA. Trimming at V came to 2 bases and at J to 1 base, leaving 5 bases not matched to a gene. The CDR3 extends over 17 amino acids. CDR3 coding DNA: TGTGCCAGCAGCTTATATTCACTAGCGGGGGGCACAGATACGCAGTATTTT. It specifies CASSLYSLAGGTDTQYF. Full variable domain (remainder filled in from reference TRBV7-2 and TRBJ2-3): GAGVSQSPSNKVTEKGKDVELRCDPISGHTALYWYRQSLGQGLEFLIYFQGNSAPDKSGLPSDRFSAERTGGSVSTLTIQRTQQEDSAVYLCASSLYSLAGGTDTQYFGPGTRLTVL.

The chain carries TRBV9 and TRBJ2-3, with TRBD2 matching 9 bases. V dropped 4 bases and J dropped 6; count of bases not matched to a gene: 9. Germline V CDR1 and CDR2: SGDLS, YYNGEE. The CDR3 covers 15 residues. This chain's CDR3 is CASSNSGRSLDTQYF. In DNA form, the CDR3 reads TGTGCCAGCAGCAACAGCGGGAGGTCTCTGGATACGCAGTATTTT.

V gene TRBV9 combines with J gene TRBJ1-2, with D perhaps TRBD1 (6 bases). Germline CDR1 is SGDLS and CDR2 is YYNGEE. The CDR3 contains 13 residues. Trimming removed 3 bases from V and 13 bases from J, with 19 bases in between. CDR3 bases: TGTGCCAGCAGCGCCGGGGGGCAGGGGTTTGGCACCTTC. Protein sequence: CASSAGGQGFGTF.

The chain carries TRBV29-1 and TRBJ2-7, with TRBD1 matching 7 bases. CDR3 size: 12 residues. Germline loops: CDR1 SQVTM, CDR2 ANQGSEA. V lost 6 bases and J lost 2; bases outside the gene matches: 4. CDR3 coding DNA: TGCAGCGTAGGACAGGTGGCCTACGAGCAGTACTTC. It encodes CSVGQVAYEQYF.

The chain employs TRBV10-3 and TRBJ1-5; D is unclear. CDR3 length: 14 amino acids. Trimming stripped 4 bases from V and 0 bases from J, with 7 bases between. The germline V gene encodes CDR1 ENHRY and CDR2 SYGVKD. In nucleotides, the CDR3 is TGTGCCATCAGTGGGGCCGATAGCAATCAGCCCCAGCATTTT. It translates to CAISGADSNQPQHF.

The V gene is TRBV5-1, the J gene TRBJ2-7, with 9 nucleotides matching TRBD2. This CDR3 spans 14 amino acids. CDR1 is SGHRS, CDR2 YFSETQ, per germline. V lost 4 bases to trimming and J lost 5 bases; unmatched junction nucleotides: 7. The CDR3 nucleotides are TGCGCCAGCAGCAGATTAGCGGGGGCTAACGAGCAGTACTTC. Protein: CASSRLAGANEQYF.

The genes are TRBV28 and TRBJ2-1; D possibly corresponds to TRBD1 (6 bases). In germline, CDR1 is MDHEN, CDR2 SYDVKM. The CDR3 length is 16 residues. Trimming took off 3 bases at V and 7 bases at J, with 19 bases between the two ends. This CDR3 reads CASSFHAYKRGNEQFF. In nucleotides, the CDR3 is TGTGCCAGCAGTTTCCACGCTTACAAAAGGGGGAATGAGCAGTTCTTC.